This entry lists 15 T cell receptor beta chains sequenced from one sample in a study of blood T cell repertoires in COVID-19. Measured with immunoSEQ multiplex PCR; TCRdb has only the in-frame clones, and not every one. Found here are roughly 150,000 clones, less than 80% of them singletons; the top ten hold around 20%. The sample was PBMCs or T cells enriched from blood (not recorded which). These receptors all come from a woman aged 70-85 years in a cohort exposed to, infected with or recovered from COVID-19 (not recorded which).

This rearrangement joins TRBV6-5 to TRBJ2-7; D is undetermined. Germline CDR1 is MNHEY and CDR2 is SVGAGI. This CDR3 is built from 13 residues. Trimming removed 3 bases from V and 2 bases from J, with 8 bases in between. CDR3 sequence reads: CASSYHEAYEQYF. Here the CDR3 DNA reads TGTGCCAGCAGTTATCACGAGGCCTACGAGCAGTACTTC.

The chain links TRBV24-1 to TRBJ2-5; TRBD1 matches 8 bases. Trimming at V came to 3 bases and at J to 5 bases, leaving 7 bases not matched to a gene. In germline, CDR1 is KGHDR, CDR2 SFDVKD. The CDR3 runs to 15 residues. CDR3 sequence (DNA): TGTGCCACCAGTGATCAGGGGGCGGCCGGGGAGACCCAGTACTTC. This translates into CATSDQGAAGETQYF.

The chain combines TRBV18 with TRBJ2-3, with 9 nucleotides matching TRBD2. With V trimmed by 2 bases and J by 4 bases, 7 bases remained unmatched. The CDR3 loop spans 16 amino acids. Germline assignment: CDR1 KGHSH and CDR2 LQKENI. The CDR3 sequence: CASSPTGTSRSDTQYF. CDR3 nucleotide sequence: TGTGCCAGCTCACCAACCGGGACTAGCAGATCAGATACGCAGTATTTT.

The chain combines TRBV27 with TRBJ2-2; 11 nucleotides match TRBD1. Germline V gene sequence: CDR1 MNHEY, CDR2 SMNVEV (reference sequence). The CDR3 consists of 16 residues. Trimming took 5 bases from V and 5 from J; bases not matched to a gene: 7. In nucleotides, the CDR3 is TGTGCCAGCAGTGGACAGGGGGCTTTGAGGACCGGGGAGCTGTTTTTT. Protein product: CASSGQGALRTGELFF.

The chain joins TRBV10-3 to TRBJ2-1; weak D call: TRBD1 (5 bases). The length of the CDR3 is 13 residues. The V gene's germline CDR1 is ENHRY and CDR2 SYGVKD. V was trimmed by 9 bases and J by 5 bases, leaving 14 bases between them. The CDR3 loop is CAIGRLGDNEQFF. CDR3 bases: TGTGCCATAGGTCGGTTAGGGGACAATGAGCAGTTCTTC.

V is TRBV6-2 or TRBV6-3 and J is TRBJ1-4, with TRBD1 identical over 7 bases. V shed 0 bases, J shed 8 bases, and the junction held 6 bases outside the gene matches. The CDR3 runs 15 residues. Looked up from germline, CDR1 is MNHEY and CDR2 is SVGEGT. The CDR3: CASSYSSGGGEKLFF. Here the CDR3 DNA reads TGTGCCAGCAGTTACTCATCAGGGGGTGGAGAAAAACTGTTTTTT.

This clone appeared a few times. At one boundary the junction diverges from the germline segment, which might be a read error. The CDR3 coding sequence is TGTGCCAGCAGCTACTCGCAGGGGACGGTGGCAGATACGCAGTATTTT. This sequence encodes CASSYSQGTVADTQYF. The rearrangement joins TRBV6-5 to TRBJ2-3, with D tentatively TRBD1 (6 bases). CDR3 length: 16 residues. The germline gives CDR1 MNHEY, CDR2 SVGAGI.

This sequence joins TRBV19 and TRBJ2-7; TRBD1 aligns across 7 bases. The V segment lost 2 bases and the J segment 6 bases; nucleotides outside the gene matches: 4. The CDR3 totals 13 residues. The germline V gene has CDR1 LNHDA and CDR2 SQIVND (reference sequence). CDR3 sequence (DNA): TGTGCCAGTAGTATACTGACAGGGACCGAGCAGTACTTC. Its translation is CASSILTGTEQYF.

The rearrangement uses TRBV29-1 and TRBJ1-1, with D perhaps matching TRBD1 (6 bases). Trimming removed 5 bases at V and 0 bases at J, with 10 bases between. The length of the CDR3 is 13 residues. Germline V gene lookup returns CDR1 SQVTM and CDR2 ANQGSEA. The CDR3 DNA follows: TGCAGCGTTTACAGGGAGATGAACACTGAAGCTTTCTTT. Its protein product is CSVYREMNTEAFF.

This clone was detected once. This chain links TRBV18 with TRBJ2-7; 7 bases match TRBD1. V trimming: 2 bases; J trimming: 1 base; junction bases outside the gene matches: 5. Germline loops: CDR1 KGHSH, CDR2 LQKENI. This CDR3 is built from 15 residues. The CDR3 here is CASSPFPGQSYEQYF. The CDR3 region has the DNA TGTGCCAGCTCACCATTCCCGGGACAGTCCTACGAGCAGTACTTC.

The rearrangement joins TRBV11-1 to TRBJ1-1, with D possibly being TRBD1 (6 bases). Germline loops: CDR1 SGHAT, CDR2 FQDESV (reference sequence). The CDR3 has 14 amino acids. V lost 4 bases and J 1 base, leaving 10 bases between the germline ends. CDR3 nucleotides: TGTGCCAGCAGCTCTCCGACAGGGAACACTGAAGCTTTCTTT. Translating it yields CASSSPTGNTEAFF.

V is TRBV7-8 and J is TRBJ1-2; the D gene is possibly TRBD1 (5 bases). Trimming left V 1 base short and J 8 bases short, with 17 bases between. Germline V gene lookup returns CDR1 SGHVS and CDR2 FQNEAQ. The CDR3 totals 15 residues. The CDR3 is CASSLVGQGSNGYTF. The CDR3 DNA reads TGTGCCAGCAGCTTAGTAGGCCAGGGCTCGAACGGCTACACCTTC.

This clone was seen a handful of times. The chain couples TRBV18 to TRBJ2-1; maybe TRBD1 (6 bases). The V gene lost 6 bases and the J gene lost 9 bases, with 27 bases spanning the gap. The CDR3 runs 17 residues. CDR1 KGHSH and CDR2 LQKENI come from the germline V gene. As DNA, the CDR3 is TGTGCCAGCTCCCAAATGACCCACAGGGTTGGGAATGGTGAGCAGTTCTTC. Encoded protein: CASSQMTHRVGNGEQFF.

The rearrangement uses TRBV28 and TRBJ2-7; 14 bases line up with TRBD2. Germline V gene data show CDR1 as MDHEN and CDR2 as SYDVKM. J lost 11 bases, V lost 0 bases, and 3 bases had no gene match. This CDR3 region has 14 residues. Here the CDR3 DNA reads TGTGCCAGCAGTTTATGGGGACTAGCGGGGGTTGAGTACTTC. Encoded protein: CASSLWGLAGVEYF.

This chain connects TRBV7-9 to TRBJ2-1; TRBD1 agrees at 8 bases. This CDR3 is 15 amino acids long. Germline CDR1 and CDR2: SEHNR and FQNEAQ (reference sequence). J was trimmed by 2 bases and V by 5 bases; bases with no gene match: 5. The CDR3 here is CASSRDRGAYNEQFF. In DNA, the CDR3 is TGTGCCAGCAGCCGAGACAGGGGTGCCTACAATGAGCAGTTCTTC.